These 18 T cell receptor beta chains were all obtained from the same sample, sequenced in a study of beta chain features in type 1 diabetes. Sequencing targeted expressed TCRB transcripts, as all isolated RNA had been reverse transcribed. The method was immunoSEQ multiplex PCR; TCRdb's version includes in-frame clones alone and lacks a portion of them. The sample lists fewer than 250,000 clones, 7.5% to 10% occurring once. Specimen: naive CD4+ T cells from blood. The origin of the receptors is a woman between 18 and 29 years old in good health.

V gene TRBV4-1 combines with J gene TRBJ2-5; 12 bases are a match to TRBD2. Germline CDR1 and CDR2: MGHRA and YSYEKL. V was clipped by 0 bases and J by 4 bases; unmatched bases: 9. The CDR3 runs 18 residues. CDR3: CASSQDQTSGGFRETQYF. CDR3 coding DNA: TGCGCCAGCAGCCAAGATCAAACTAGCGGGGGGTTTCGAGAGACCCAGTACTTC.

V gene TRBV5-1 combines with J gene TRBJ2-5; D remains unclear. Germline CDR1 is SGHRS and CDR2 is YFSETQ. The CDR3 runs to 15 residues. Trimming took 6 bases from V and 1 from J, leaving 16 bases between them. CDR3 coding DNA: TGCGCCAGCACCCCCTTCGGCGGAACCCAAGAGACCCAGTACTTC. It specifies CASTPFGGTQETQYF.

This clone was seen only a few times. The chain recombines TRBV9 with TRBJ1-2, with TRBD1 matching 7 bases. This CDR3 comprises 15 residues. Germline CDR1 is SGDLS and CDR2 is YYNGEE. Trimming at V came to 3 bases and at J to 4 bases, leaving 9 bases not matched to a gene. CDR3 in DNA: TGTGCCAGCAGCGCCGGGACAGCCGCTGGCTATGGCTACACCTTC. The encoded protein is CASSAGTAAGYGYTF.

V usage is TRBV19 and J usage is TRBJ2-5; maybe TRBD2 (5 bases). Looked up from germline, CDR1 is LNHDA and CDR2 is SQIVND (reference sequence). V was cut by 7 bases and J by 2 bases, with 14 bases left in between. This CDR3 spans 14 amino acids. The DNA of the CDR3 is TGTGCCAGTAATCGCGGACGGGGACAAGAGACCCAGTACTTC. This codes for CASNRGRGQETQYF.

The chain joins TRBV7-9 to TRBJ1-2, with D tentatively TRBD1 (6 bases). The CDR3 covers 14 residues. Germline-derived CDR1 and CDR2 are SEHNR and FQNEAQ (reference sequence). Trimming shortened V by 6 bases and J by 1 base, and 12 bases separated the two germline ends. CDR3 sequence (DNA): TGTGCCAGCAGACGTGGGACAAGTAACTATGGCTACACCTTC. This sequence encodes CASRRGTSNYGYTF.

Ten or more counts support this clone. This chain joins TRBV23-1 and TRBJ1-5; D is uncertain. TRBV23-1 is an ORF, with its function uncertain. The CDR3 has 15 amino acids. Trimming pared 3 bases from V and 6 bases from J, leaving 15 bases between. The CDR3 bases are TGCGCCAGCAGTCACCCGTCGGATGCAGGTCAGCCCCAGCATTTT. Protein: CASSHPSDAGQPQHF.

This clone was recorded a few times. The chain carries TRBV6-5 and TRBJ2-2; D remains ambiguous. Germline CDR1 reads MNHEY; CDR2 reads SVGAGI. Trimming cost V 3 bases and J 7 bases, with 9 bases left between them. CDR3 length equals 13 residues. The CDR3 region has the DNA TGTGCCAGCAGTTATCCGACGGGCGGGGAGCTGTTTTTT. Its protein is CASSYPTGGELFF.

The rearrangement uses TRBV5-1 and TRBJ2-7, with D possibly TRBD1 on 5 matching bases. The CDR3 is 14 residues long. The germline V gene encodes CDR1 SGHRS and CDR2 YFSETQ. V lost 2 bases and J 2 bases, leaving 11 bases between the germline ends. The DNA for the CDR3 is TGCGCCAGCAGCTTCGAACAGGCTCCCTACGAGCAGTACTTC. Protein sequence: CASSFEQAPYEQYF. Full variable domain (outside the CDR3, taken from reference TRBV5-1 and TRBJ2-7): KAGVTQTPRYLIKTRGQQVTLSCSPISGHRSVSWYQQTPGQGLQFLFEYFSETQRNKGNFPGRFSGRQFSNSRSEMNVSTLELGDSALYLCASSFEQAPYEQYFGPGTRLTVT.

There are a few counts of this clone. This rearrangement joins TRBV4-2 to TRBJ2-5; the D gene is possibly TRBD2 (6 bases). The end of the DNA fits TRBJ2-7 better, so the J call may be wrong. Germline values: CDR1 LGHNA, CDR2 YNFKEQ. This CDR3 region has 20 residues. CDR3 in DNA: TGTGCCAGCAGCCAAGATCCCGGGGGACTCGTAGTCGGGTCGGGCTACGAGCAGTACTTC. It codes for CASSQDPGGLVVGSGYEQYF.

This clone has only a few counts. The chain carries TRBV6-1 and TRBJ2-7; the D gene is possibly TRBD1 (6 bases). The CDR3 is 14 residues long. Per the germline V gene, CDR1 is MNHNS and CDR2 is SASEGT. Trimming cost V 3 bases and J 6 bases, with 15 bases left between them. The CDR3 DNA reads as TGTGCCAGCAGTGATTGGCAGGGGAAAGGCGAGCAGTACTTC. Its translation is CASSDWQGKGEQYF.

This clone has only a few counts. V usage is TRBV27 and J usage is TRBJ1-2, with D maybe TRBD1 (6 bases). Germline V gene sequence: CDR1 MNHEY, CDR2 SMNVEV (reference sequence). V was trimmed by 0 bases and J by 4 bases, leaving 6 bases between them. The CDR3 loop spans 13 amino acids. CDR3 region: CASSLSQGYGYTF. Written as DNA, the CDR3 is TGTGCCAGCAGTTTATCACAGGGCTATGGCTACACCTTC.

V and J are TRBV5-6 and TRBJ1-1, with D perhaps matching TRBD1 (6 bases). This CDR3 spans 16 amino acids. Trimming shortened V by 0 bases and J by 1 base, and 13 bases separated the two germline ends. Germline V lookup: CDR1 SGHDT, CDR2 YYEEEE. In DNA form, the CDR3 reads TGTGCCAGCAGCTTGGATAGGGGGACCCCGAACACTGAAGCTTTCTTT. It encodes CASSLDRGTPNTEAFF.

The chain employs TRBV30 and TRBJ1-2; weak D call: TRBD1 (5 bases). The ends were cut back, 4 bases at V and 8 bases at J, with 14 bases in the middle. This CDR3 comprises 12 residues. CDR1 is GTSNPN and CDR2 is SVGIG in the germline V gene (reference sequence). In DNA form, the CDR3 reads TGTGCCTGGACCCTACAGGCGGGGGGCTACACCTTC. It is translated as CAWTLQAGGYTF.

CDR3: CASARGGESSYNEQFF. The CDR3 region has the DNA TGTGCCAGCGCCCGGGGCGGGGAGAGCTCCTACAATGAGCAGTTCTTC. This rearrangement joins TRBV5-4 to TRBJ2-1; D is possibly TRBD2 (6 bases). CDR1 SGHNT and CDR2 YYREEE come from the germline V gene (reference sequence). The V end lost 7 bases, the J end lost 0 bases, and 17 bases lay between the germline ends. The CDR3 contains 16 residues.

The rearrangement links TRBV19 to TRBJ2-1, with 7 bases identical to TRBD1. From germline, CDR1 is LNHDA and CDR2 SQIVND (reference sequence). The CDR3 consists of 15 residues. The junction had 7 bases not matched to a gene; V was cut back by 5 bases and J by 3 bases. The CDR3 region is CASSVGQDYYNEQFF. For the CDR3, the DNA is TGTGCCAGTAGTGTCGGACAGGATTACTACAATGAGCAGTTCTTC.

This clone was seen a few times. V and J are TRBV29-1 and TRBJ1-2; 7 bases are a match to TRBD1. The CDR3 spans 15 residues. The germline gives CDR1 SQVTM, CDR2 ANQGSEA. Trimming at V came to 7 bases and at J to 8 bases, leaving 19 bases not matched to a gene. DNA for the CDR3: TGCAGCGCCGAGGGGACAGTGACTCCCGGGGAGGGCTACACCTTC. It is translated as CSAEGTVTPGEGYTF.

The table lists this clone with a few counts. The rearrangement links TRBV2 to TRBJ2-1; 9 bases line up with TRBD2. This CDR3 has 16 residues. CDR1 is SNHLY and CDR2 is FYNNEI in the germline V gene. V was pared by 6 bases and J by 3 bases, with 9 bases of the junction left unmatched. The CDR3 DNA is TGTGCCAGCAGGGTTAGCGGGGGCCCAGTCTACAATGAGCAGTTCTTC. Its translation: CASRVSGGPVYNEQFF. Full variable domain (rest looked up from reference TRBV2 and TRBJ2-1): EPEVTQTPSHQVTQMGQEVILRCVPISNHLYFYWYRQILGQKVEFLVSFYNNEISEKSEIFDDQFSVERPDGSNFTLKIRSTKLEDSAMYFCASRVSGGPVYNEQFFGPGTRLTVL.

This chain joins TRBV10-3 and TRBJ2-5; 10 bases align to TRBD2. Trimming at V came to 6 bases and at J to 5 bases, leaving 12 bases not matched to a gene. Germline lookup yields CDR1 ENHRY and CDR2 SYGVKD. This CDR3 has 16 residues. CDR3 coding DNA: TGTGCCATCAGAAGGGGAGCGGGGGGGCCGTATGAGACCCAGTACTTC. Translated: CAIRRGAGGPYETQYF.